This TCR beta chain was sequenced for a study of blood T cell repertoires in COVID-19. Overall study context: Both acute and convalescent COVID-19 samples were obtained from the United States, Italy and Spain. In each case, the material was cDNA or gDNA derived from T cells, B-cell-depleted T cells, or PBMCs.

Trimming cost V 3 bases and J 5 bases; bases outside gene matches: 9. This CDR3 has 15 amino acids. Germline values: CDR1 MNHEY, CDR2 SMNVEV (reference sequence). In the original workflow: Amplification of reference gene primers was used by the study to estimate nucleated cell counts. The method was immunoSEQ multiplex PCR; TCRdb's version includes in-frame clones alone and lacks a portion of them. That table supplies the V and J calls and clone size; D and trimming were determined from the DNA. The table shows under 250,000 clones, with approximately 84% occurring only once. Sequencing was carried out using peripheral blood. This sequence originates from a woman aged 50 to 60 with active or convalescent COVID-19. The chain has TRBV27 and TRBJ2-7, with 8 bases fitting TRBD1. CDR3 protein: CASSLGTGWWDEQYF. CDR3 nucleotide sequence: TGTGCCAGCAGTTTGGGGACAGGCTGGTGGGACGAGCAGTACTTC.